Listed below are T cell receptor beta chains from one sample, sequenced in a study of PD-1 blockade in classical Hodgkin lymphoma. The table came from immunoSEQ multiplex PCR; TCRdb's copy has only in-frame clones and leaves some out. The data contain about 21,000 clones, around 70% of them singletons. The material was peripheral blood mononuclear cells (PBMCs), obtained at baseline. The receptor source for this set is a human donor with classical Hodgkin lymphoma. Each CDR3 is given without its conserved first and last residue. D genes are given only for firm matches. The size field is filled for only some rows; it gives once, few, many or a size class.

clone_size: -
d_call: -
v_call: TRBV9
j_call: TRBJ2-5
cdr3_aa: AKPKEGDETQY

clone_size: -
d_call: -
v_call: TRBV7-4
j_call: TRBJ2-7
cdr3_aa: ASSSVGPYEQY

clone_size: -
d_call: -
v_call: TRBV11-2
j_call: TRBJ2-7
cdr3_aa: ASSLGLIAYEQY

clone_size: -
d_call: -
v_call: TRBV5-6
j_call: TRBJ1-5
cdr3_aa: ASSWGPNYSNQPQH

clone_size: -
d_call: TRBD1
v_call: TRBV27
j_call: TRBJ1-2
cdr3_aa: ASSSVKGAPNYGYT

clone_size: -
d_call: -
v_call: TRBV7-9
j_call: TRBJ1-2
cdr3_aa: ASSLDTHPDGYT

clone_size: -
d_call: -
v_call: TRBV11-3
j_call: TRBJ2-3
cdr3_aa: ASSLAGAPTDTQY

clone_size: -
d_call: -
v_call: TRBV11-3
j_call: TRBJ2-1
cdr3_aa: ASRELTNEQF

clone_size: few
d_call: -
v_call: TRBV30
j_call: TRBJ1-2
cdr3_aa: AWLTGSGYT

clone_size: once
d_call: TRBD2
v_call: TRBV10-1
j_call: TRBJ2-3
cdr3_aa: ASSGGVAGAGTDTQY

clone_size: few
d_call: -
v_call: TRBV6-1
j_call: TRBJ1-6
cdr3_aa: ASSERPGHESPLH

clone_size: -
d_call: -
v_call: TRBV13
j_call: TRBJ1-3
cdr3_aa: ASSLPSRNTIY

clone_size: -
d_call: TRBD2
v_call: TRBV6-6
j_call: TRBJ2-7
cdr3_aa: ASSEGLGYDEQY

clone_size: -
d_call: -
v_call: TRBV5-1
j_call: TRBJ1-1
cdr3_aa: ASSLGWTENTEAF

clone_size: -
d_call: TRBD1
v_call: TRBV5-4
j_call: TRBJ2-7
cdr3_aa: ASSFPGTGAYEQY

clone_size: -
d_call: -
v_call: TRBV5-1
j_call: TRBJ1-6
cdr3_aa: ASSLWTANSPLH

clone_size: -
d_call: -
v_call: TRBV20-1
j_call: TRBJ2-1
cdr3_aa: SARFSPGAF

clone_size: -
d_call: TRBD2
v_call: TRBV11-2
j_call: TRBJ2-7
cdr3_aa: ASSLDREVTYEQY

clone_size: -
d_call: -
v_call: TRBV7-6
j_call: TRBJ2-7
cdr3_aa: ASSTHTSYEQY

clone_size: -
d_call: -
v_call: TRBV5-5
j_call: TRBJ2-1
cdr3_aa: ASSLAKGRPTWQF

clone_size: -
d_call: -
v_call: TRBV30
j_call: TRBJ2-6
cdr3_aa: ATTSGANVLT

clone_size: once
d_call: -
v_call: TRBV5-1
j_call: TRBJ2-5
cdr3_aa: ASSLDLGEETQY

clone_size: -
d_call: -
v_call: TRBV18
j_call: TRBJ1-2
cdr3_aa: ASSPPEGLYT

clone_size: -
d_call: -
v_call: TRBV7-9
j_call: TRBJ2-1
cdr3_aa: ASSFLTSGGQF

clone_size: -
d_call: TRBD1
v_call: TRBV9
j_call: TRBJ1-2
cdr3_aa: ASSGGTVYGYT

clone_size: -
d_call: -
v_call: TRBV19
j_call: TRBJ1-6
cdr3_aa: ASTVNNSPLH

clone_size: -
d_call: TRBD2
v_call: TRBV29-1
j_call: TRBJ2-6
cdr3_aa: SVRGSSGANVLT

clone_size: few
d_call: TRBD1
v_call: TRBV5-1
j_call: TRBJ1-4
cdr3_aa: ASSLGGTGEEKLF

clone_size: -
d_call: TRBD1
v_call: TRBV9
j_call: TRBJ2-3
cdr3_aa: ASSQGVFIDTQY

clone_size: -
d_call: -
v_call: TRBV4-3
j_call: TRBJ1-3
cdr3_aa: ASSQDSHEVSGNTIY

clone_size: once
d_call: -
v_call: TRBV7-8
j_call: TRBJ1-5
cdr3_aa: ASMQYSNQPQH

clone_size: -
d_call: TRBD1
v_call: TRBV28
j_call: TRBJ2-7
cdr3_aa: AGQGWGDYEQY

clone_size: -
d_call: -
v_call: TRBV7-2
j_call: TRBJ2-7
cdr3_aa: ASSLVVGESYEQY

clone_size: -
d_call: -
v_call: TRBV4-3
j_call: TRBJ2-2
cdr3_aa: ASSQVHGNTGELF

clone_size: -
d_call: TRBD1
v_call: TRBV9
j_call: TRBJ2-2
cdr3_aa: ASSVGQGAFTGELF

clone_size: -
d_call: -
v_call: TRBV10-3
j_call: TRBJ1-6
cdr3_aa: AIEGGYNSPLH

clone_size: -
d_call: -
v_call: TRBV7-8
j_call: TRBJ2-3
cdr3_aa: ASSLVFPGGTDTQY

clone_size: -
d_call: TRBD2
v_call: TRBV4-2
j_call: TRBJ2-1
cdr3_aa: ASSQLAGGLYEQF